The sequence of this TCR beta chain was determined in a study of Graves' ophthalmopathy and Graves' hyperthyroidism. Findings and caveats of the study: Detected in blood as well were most expanded thyroid clonotypes with frequency above 0.001. It was with roughly 70% sensitivity and about 72% specificity that the model predicted ophthalmopathy progression.

This clonotype was counted once. Antigen: not known. Transcripts of RNA were the source for amplifying TCR beta CDR3 regions. Following a first-round RT-PCR that used HTBI primers, a second-round multiplex PCR was carried out. TCRdb re-called the multiplex PCR reads through MiXCR, storing one row per CDR3 protein. Of more than 1,000,000 distinct CDR3 sequences in the sample, less than 45% were seen once. The source is an adult man with Graves' hyperthyroidism. The sample taken for sequencing was peripheral blood or thyroid tissue (not recorded which).

This chain's CDR3 is CASSLSDPGGTPGNTIYF. The DNA of the CDR3 is TGTGCCAGCAGCCTATCGGACCCAGGGGGGACGCCTGGAAACACCATATATTTT. The J gene is TRBJ1-3, the V gene TRBV13; 7 bases align to TRBD1. This CDR3 comprises 18 residues. The trim removed 5 bases at V and 2 bases at J, leaving 15 bases unmatched. Germline V gene data show CDR1 as PRHDT and CDR2 as FYEKMQ (reference sequence).